The 4 T cell receptor beta chains below all came from one sample that was sequenced in a study of T-cell reconstitution after alpha-beta-depleted transplantation in children. As it was prepared, the TCRbeta library received unique molecular identifiers. Via MiXCR, TCRdb re-called the PCR reads, giving one row per CDR3 protein. The sample yields approximately 250,000 distinct CDR3 sequences, around 25% seen once. The sequencing here drew on PBMCs, taken before TCRalphabeta/CD19-depleted stem cell transplant. Source of these receptors: a girl aged 2-10 years with Fanconi anemia, due to receive a stem cell transplant.

This chain links TRBV30 with TRBJ2-1, with 8 bases lining up with TRBD2. This CDR3 has 14 amino acids. With V trimmed by 3 bases and J by 4 bases, 5 bases remained unmatched. From germline, CDR1 is GTSNPN and CDR2 SVGIG (reference sequence). The chain's CDR3 is CAWRDGRAYNEQFF. The CDR3 DNA sequence: TGTGCCTGGAGGGACGGGAGGGCATACAATGAGCAGTTCTTC. The full variable domain, completed using reference TRBV30 and TRBJ2-1, is SQTIHQWPATLVQPVGSPLSLECTVEGTSNPNLYWYRQAAGRGLQLLFYSVGIGQISSEVPQNLSASRPQDRQFILSSKKLLLSDSGFYLCAWRDGRAYNEQFFGPGTRLTVL.

This clonotype was seen only a few times. V is TRBV3-1 and J is TRBJ2-1; D remains unclear. The germline V gene has CDR1 LGHDT and CDR2 YNNKEL (reference sequence). Trimming removed 6 bases from V and 7 bases from J, with 7 bases in between. The CDR3 has 11 amino acids. The DNA for the CDR3 is TGTGCCAGCAGATCCGGAAATGAGCAGTTCTTC. Translating gives CASRSGNEQFF.

The genes are TRBV29-1 and TRBJ1-1; D is unresolved. CDR3 length: 8 amino acids. V lost 6 bases and J 11 bases, leaving 7 bases between the germline ends. Germline V CDR1 and CDR2: SQVTM, ANQGSEA. The chain's CDR3 is CSVERAFF. The CDR3 region has the DNA TGCAGCGTAGAAAGGGCTTTCTTT.

This clonotype has a count of ten or more. The chain has TRBV5-1 and TRBJ2-7, with 14 positions matching TRBD2. V trimming: 4 bases; J trimming: 5 bases; junction bases outside the gene matches: 5. This CDR3 contains 15 residues. CDR1 and CDR2 (germline): SGHRS, YFSETQ. The CDR3 bases are TGCGCCAGCAGCCCGTGGACTAGCGGGAGGAACGAGCAGTACTTC. Translated: CASSPWTSGRNEQYF.